This paragraph covers one T cell receptor (beta chain) sequence. The target antigen is unknown. CDR3 length: 16 amino acids. The V and J ends lost 3 bases and 4 bases, in that order; junction bases with no gene match: 11. CDR1 is MDHEN, CDR2 SYDVKM, per germline. PCR employed 60 Vbeta and 13 Jbeta primers. Method: immunoSEQ multiplex PCR; TCRdb's copy keeps in-frame clones and lacks some. The repertoire consists of fewer than 130,000 clones, with roughly 85% occurring once and the leading ten covering about 3.4%. This entry comes from a study of cytomegalovirus exposure and HLA in healthy donors. Regarding the study as a whole: When presence/absence was analysed, sequencing depth was taken to be roughly uniform across donors.

This sequence joins TRBV28 and TRBJ1-1; the match to TRBD1 covers 7 bases. Source material: PBMCs. This receptor was taken from a woman in her forties in good health and CMV-seronegative. CDR3 loop: CASSFGRGHEGTEAFF. CDR3 nucleotides: TGTGCCAGCAGTTTCGGTAGGGGGCACGAGGGCACTGAAGCTTTCTTT.